These T cell receptor beta chains were read from a single sample in a study of identical twins. One entry per CDR3 protein, called by TCRdb with MiXCR from the 5' RACE reads. Counted here are roughly 480,000 distinct CDR3 sequences, 20% to 25% occurring once; the ten biggest clones make up roughly 3%. This sample also belongs to another study, concerning T cells expressing NK-cell markers.

The sequenced sample was CD4+ T cells sorted from blood. These receptors all stem from a woman aged 18-29 years in good health. CDR3s leave out the opening cysteine and the closing phenylalanine or tryptophan. The D gene is left open where the match is weak.

D gene	J gene	CDR3 length	V gene	CDR3 protein
TRBD2	TRBJ2-1	16	TRBV20-1	SAGGTSGGWSGYNEQF
.	TRBJ1-1	12	TRBV12-5	ASGFEGTNTEAF
TRBD2	TRBJ2-7	12	TRBV12-3/TRBV12-4	ASSFRGGAYEQY
TRBD1	TRBJ2-5	12	TRBV11-2	ASRHGQVMGTQY
TRBD2	TRBJ2-7	13	TRBV2	ASIPGGLLPGEQY
TRBD2	TRBJ2-2	15	TRBV5-1	ASSWTYSGQNTGELF
TRBD1	TRBJ2-7	13	TRBV5-1	ASSSRGRRGGEQY
TRBD2	TRBJ2-6	13	TRBV20-1	SASLAGAGANVLT
TRBD2	TRBJ2-3	14	TRBV20-1	SANPIAASGGDTQY
.	TRBJ2-7	14	TRBV9	ASSVDPGRSAREQY
.	TRBJ2-1	12	TRBV5-1	ASSGDWGTSEQF
.	TRBJ1-2	11	TRBV7-2	ASSFDGNYGYT
.	TRBJ1-1	9	TRBV5-8	ASSLRIEAF
TRBD2	TRBJ2-5	14	TRBV20-1	SARPSTSGTTETQY
.	TRBJ1-1	12	TRBV5-1	ASRVTDRNTEAF
.	TRBJ1-6	12	TRBV5-1	ASSWDTLNSPLH
.	TRBJ2-1	11	TRBV5-1	ASSTWDRNEQF
.	TRBJ2-2	12	TRBV24-1	ATSERANTGELF
TRBD1	TRBJ2-7	12	TRBV20-1	SASEGTGVTEQY
TRBD2	TRBJ2-2	17	TRBV5-1	ASSSSGTSGRRNTGELF
.	TRBJ2-3	11	TRBV6-5	ASSSLTGGTQY
TRBD1	TRBJ2-2	16	TRBV11-1	ASSPGTGSPANTGELF
.	TRBJ2-7	13	TRBV5-1	ASSLNRRGAYEQY
.	TRBJ2-3	14	TRBV29-1	SVDGTGTASTDTQY
.	TRBJ2-7	11	TRBV15	ATSRSRSYEQY
.	TRBJ2-1	12	TRBV3-1	ASSQRDFRGEQF
.	TRBJ1-1	13	TRBV20-1	SARPRRVMNTEAF
TRBD1	TRBJ2-7	10	TRBV29-1	SALDRGYEQY
TRBD1	TRBJ1-1	12	TRBV12-3/TRBV12-4	ASSLAVGTGEAF
.	TRBJ2-2	13	TRBV11-2	ASSLRLLNTGELF
TRBD2	TRBJ2-2	16	TRBV3-1	ATSKRSGRAGFPGELF
.	TRBJ1-1	13	TRBV10-3	AITPTGEVDTEAF
.	TRBJ2-1	8	TRBV30	AWSGYEQF
TRBD1	TRBJ1-2	14	TRBV28	ASSNWGTESNYGYT
TRBD2	TRBJ2-1	15	TRBV20-1	SARDRILARSYNEQF
TRBD2	TRBJ2-1	14	TRBV30	AWTPKGLAYYNEQF
.	TRBJ2-2	14	TRBV13	ASSLGTFLSSGELF
TRBD1	TRBJ2-7	12	TRBV12-3/TRBV12-4	ASSRTGGSYEQY
.	TRBJ1-1	11	TRBV20-1	SASRQADTEAF
.	TRBJ2-3	10	TRBV11-2	ASSPGENTQY
TRBD1	TRBJ2-1	12	TRBV5-1	ASSPGQGRDEQF
TRBD1	TRBJ2-5	14	TRBV6-1	AVIQGRSNYQETQY
.	TRBJ2-1	11	TRBV12-3/TRBV12-4	ASSTSNYNEQF
TRBD1	TRBJ1-1	12	TRBV20-1	SARPGQGSTEAF
.	TRBJ2-1	13	TRBV7-9	ASSLARQGYNEQF
.	TRBJ2-5	11	TRBV9	ASSVGPQETQY
.	TRBJ2-1	11	TRBV5-1	ASSFLGVTEQF
.	TRBJ1-1	12	TRBV6-2/TRBV6-3	ASSYSEGGTEAF
TRBD2	TRBJ2-7	11	TRBV20-1	SAGEGSYPEQY
TRBD2	TRBJ2-7	10	TRBV29-1	SVGTSGYEQY
.	TRBJ1-1	13	TRBV7-9	ASSLRPAMNTEAF
.	TRBJ2-5	10	TRBV12-3/TRBV12-4	ASSSKRETQY
.	TRBJ2-1	13	TRBV12-3/TRBV12-4	ASSFNPDGNNEQF
.	TRBJ1-2	13	TRBV9	ASSRREREDYGYT
.	TRBJ1-6	13	TRBV5-1	ASSRRASYNSPLH